This TCR beta chain originates from a study of CD8+ T cells in alopecia areata. Overall study context: Patients in the treated group were given tofacitinib by mouth, 5 to 10 mg twice a day.

Sequencing relied on a cDNA template that was reverse transcribed from extracted RNA. Only in-frame clones appear in the TCRdb table, and some are missing; sequencing was by immunoSEQ multiplex PCR. The top ten hold approximately 3.3% of the sample, which has 100,000 to 150,000 clones, 35% to 40% seen once. The sample holds a few counts of this clone. One end of the junction fails to match germline, which may point to a read error. The sequence derives from a human donor with alopecia areata. The sample was CD4+ T cells sorted from blood.

The CDR3 nucleotides are TGCGCCAGCAGCCATGAGGCCCCCGGCAGCACGAACACCGGGGAGCTGTTTTTT. Amino acids: CASSHEAPGSTNTGELFF. This sequence joins TRBV7-2 and TRBJ2-2, with unresolved D. CDR1 is SGHTA and CDR2 is FQGNSA in the germline V gene. The CDR3 length is 18 residues.